The clone carrying this T cell receptor beta chain turned up a few times. Its antigen remains unidentified. TCRdb analysed the RT-PCR reads with MiXCR anew, one entry per CDR3 protein. Of about 830,000 distinct CDR3 sequences listed, about 18% are singletons. The sample originates from a study of response to subunit inactivated influenza vaccine. Notes on the study in general: Each seasonal flu vaccination may recruit only limited new T cells, authors suggested.

V shed 0 bases and J shed 4 bases, with 12 bases lying between them. CDR3 size: 14 residues. Germline V gene sequence: CDR1 DFQATT, CDR2 SNEGSKA (reference sequence). The sequence derives from a man aged 50 or older who received an inactivated influenza vaccine. This sequence joins TRBV20-1 and TRBJ1-1; D is perhaps TRBD1 (5 bases). Sequenced here: PBMCs from blood, sampled 5 days after vaccination. The CDR3 sequence: CSARDEGRGTEAFF. The CDR3 DNA sequence: TGCAGTGCTAGAGATGAGGGTAGGGGCACTGAAGCTTTCTTT.